These 29 T cell receptor beta chains were all obtained from the same sample, sequenced in a study. TCRdb re-called the RT-PCR reads through MiXCR, storing one row per CDR3 protein. The data contain approximately 720,000 distinct CDR3 sequences, 11% to 15% of them singletons. Source material: memory CD4+ T cells from blood. The receptors were gathered from a female donor in good health, serving as a healthy control.

This clonotype was seen at least ten times. V and J are TRBV10-3 and TRBJ2-2; D is uncertain. The V end was cut by 6 bases, the J end by 6 bases, with 8 bases between. CDR1 is ENHRY and CDR2 is SYGVKD in the germline V gene. This CDR3 spans 12 amino acids. CDR3 amino acids: CAIRKDSGELFF. The CDR3 DNA reads TGTGCCATCAGAAAGGATTCCGGGGAGCTGTTTTTT.

The rearrangement links TRBV28 to TRBJ2-7, with D uncertain. V lost 4 bases, J lost 2 bases, and 12 bases lay in between. Germline V gene data show CDR1 as MDHEN and CDR2 as SYDVKM. The CDR3 is 14 residues long. CDR3 DNA sequence: TGTGCCAGCAGTTGGCAGGCAGTACCCTACGAGCAGTACTTC. As protein: CASSWQAVPYEQYF.

This clonotype showed up just a few times. J is TRBJ2-2 and V is TRBV27, with D perhaps matching TRBD1 (6 bases). The CDR3 extends over 16 amino acids. CDR1 is MNHEY and CDR2 is SMNVEV in the germline V gene (reference sequence). Trimming took off 6 bases at V and 4 bases at J, with 18 bases between the two ends. The DNA of the CDR3 is TGTGCCAGCAGACAAATTATTCCAGGGGTCACCGGGGAGCTGTTTTTT. It translates to CASRQIIPGVTGELFF.

V usage is TRBV28 and J usage is TRBJ2-7; D may be TRBD1 (6 bases). The germline V gene encodes CDR1 MDHEN and CDR2 SYDVKM. The CDR3 sequence is 17 residues long. Between the trimmed V and J ends, which lost 4 bases and 3 bases, there was a span of 22 bases. The CDR3 nucleotides are TGTGCCAGCAGTTCAACGACAGGCAGAGGACCCGGCTACGAGCAGTACTTC. As protein: CASSSTTGRGPGYEQYF.

This rearrangement joins TRBV20-1 to TRBJ2-7, with 9 bases aligning to TRBD2. V shed 4 bases and J 2 bases; nucleotides not matched to a gene: 3. The CDR3 is 13 residues long. CDR1 is DFQATT and CDR2 is SNEGSKA in the germline V gene (reference sequence). This CDR3 is CSANPSGTYEQYF. The DNA for the CDR3 is TGCAGTGCTAATCCTAGCGGGACCTACGAGCAGTACTTC.

The gene calls are TRBV20-1 and TRBJ2-2; D possibly matches TRBD1 or TRBD2 (5 bases each). This CDR3 is built from 14 residues. Between the trimmed V and J ends, which lost 3 bases and 5 bases, there was a span of 13 bases. Germline V gene data show CDR1 as DFQATT and CDR2 as SNEGSKA (reference sequence). This CDR3 is CSASLQGRTGELFF. The CDR3 region has the DNA TGCAGTGCTAGTCTCCAGGGACGGACCGGGGAGCTGTTTTTT.

This chain links TRBV11-2 with TRBJ2-3, with D possibly TRBD1 on 6 matching bases. Germline values: CDR1 SGHAT, CDR2 FQNNGV. Trimming took off 1 base at V and 5 bases at J, with 16 bases between the two ends. CDR3 length equals 16 residues. As DNA, the CDR3 is TGTGCCAGCAGCTTAGCGGCCGGACAGAATGGAGATACGCAGTATTTT. Translated: CASSLAAGQNGDTQYF.

Ten or more counts support this clonotype. The chain uses TRBV29-1 and TRBJ2-4; TRBD1 matches at 7 bases. The length of the CDR3 is 13 residues. With 7 bases clipped from V and 8 bases from J, the junction kept 11 bases outside the gene matches. Germline CDR1 SQVTM, CDR2 ANQGSEA. CDR3 amino acids: CSAVEGARYIQYF. CDR3 sequence (DNA): TGCAGCGCGGTAGAGGGGGCGCGTTACATTCAGTACTTC.

This chain connects TRBV24-1 to TRBJ1-4, with no clear D. Germline CDR1 reads KGHDR; CDR2 reads SFDVKD. The CDR3 loop spans 12 amino acids. Trimming removed 6 bases at V and 5 bases at J, with 6 bases between. In nucleotides, the CDR3 is TGTGCCACCAGTACAGAGAATGAAAAACTGTTTTTT. Translating it yields CATSTENEKLFF.

This clonotype came up a few times. The chain uses TRBV6-1 and TRBJ2-5, with 8 bases lining up with TRBD2. The V gene end was trimmed by 2 bases and the J gene end by 3 bases; junction bases not matched to a gene: 5. CDR1 and CDR2 (germline): MNHNS, SASEGT. The CDR3 is 15 residues long. The CDR3 nucleotides are TGTGCCAGCAGTGAATTTCGAGCGGGAGAAGAGACCCAGTACTTC. It translates to CASSEFRAGEETQYF.

The V gene is TRBV11-2, the J gene TRBJ2-5, with 8 bases that match TRBD2. V was clipped by 4 bases and J by 1 base; unmatched bases: 5. This CDR3 has 15 residues. Germline V gene lookup returns CDR1 SGHAT and CDR2 FQNNGV. CDR3 DNA sequence: TGTGCCAGCAGCTATAGCGGGACCCCCCAAGAGACCCAGTACTTC. This gives the protein CASSYSGTPQETQYF.

This clonotype was observed a handful of times. This chain joins TRBV6-5 and TRBJ1-4; weak D call: TRBD1 (5 bases). Trimming took 2 bases from V and 3 from J, leaving 13 bases between them. Germline V lookup: CDR1 MNHEY, CDR2 SVGAGI. The CDR3 is 16 residues long. The CDR3 sequence: CASSYSGPGSNEKLFF. DNA for the CDR3: TGTGCCAGCAGTTACAGTGGCCCAGGGTCTAATGAAAAACTGTTTTTT.

A few counts support this clonotype. The V gene is TRBV5-1, the J gene TRBJ1-2, with a tentative D call TRBD1 (6 bases). The germline V gene has CDR1 SGHRS and CDR2 YFSETQ. Trimming stripped 5 bases from V and 8 bases from J, with 19 bases between. The CDR3 covers 14 residues. Here the CDR3 DNA reads TGCGCCAGCAGACGCGACAGGACCATAGGAGGCTACACCTTC. Translated: CASRRDRTIGGYTF.

Points on this clonotype: This may stem from a read error, because a much larger clone lies one nucleotide away. The V call is TRBV6-2 or TRBV6-3, the J call TRBJ2-3, with D perhaps matching TRBD2 (5 bases). This CDR3 has 15 residues. The V end was cut by 6 bases, the J end by 1 base, with 14 bases between. Germline CDR1 reads MNHEY; CDR2 reads SVGEGT. CDR3: CASSPASRRTDTQYF. The CDR3 bases are TGTGCCAGCAGCCCTGCTAGCAGACGCACAGATACGCAGTATTTT.

This clonotype was detected ten times or more. The J gene is TRBJ2-2, the V gene TRBV7-2; the D call may be TRBD1 or TRBD2 (6 bases each). The CDR3 has 17 amino acids. Between the trimmed V and J ends, which lost 5 bases and 4 bases, there was a span of 20 bases. The germline gives CDR1 SGHTA, CDR2 FQGNSA. The CDR3 DNA is TGTGCCAGCAGCCCCAGTAGGGGGGCTACAGGCACCGGGGAGCTGTTTTTT. It encodes CASSPSRGATGTGELFF.

In the case of this clonotype: A read error may be the cause here, since a much bigger clone is one base away. The rearrangement joins TRBV4-1 to TRBJ2-2; perhaps TRBD1 as D (5 bases). CDR1 and CDR2 (germline): MGHRA, YSYEKL. V lost 0 bases and J lost 4, with 6 bases in between. This CDR3 has 14 amino acids. CDR3 nucleotide sequence: TGCGCCAGCAGCCAAGACAGGGCCACCGGGGAGCTGTTTTTT. The encoded protein is CASSQDRATGELFF.

In this sample, this clonotype turned up many times. The CDR3 bases are TGTGCCAGCAGCGAAGGACTCCACTATAGCACAGATACGCAGTATTTT. Translated, it gives CASSEGLHYSTDTQYF. The rearrangement uses TRBV6-5 and TRBJ2-3; tentatively, D is TRBD2 (5 bases). The CDR3 is 16 amino acids. V lost 6 bases, J lost 0 bases, and 16 bases lay in between. The V gene's germline CDR1 is MNHEY and CDR2 SVGAGI.

With regard to this clonotype: A much bigger clone sits one base away, suggesting this may be a read error. The CDR3 coding sequence is TGTGCCAGCAGTGAACAGCTGGGGACAGGGACGGGAAACACCATATATTTT. As protein: CASSEQLGTGTGNTIYF. V gene TRBV6-1 combines with J gene TRBJ1-3; 9 bases map to TRBD1. This CDR3 contains 17 residues. CDR1 is MNHNS, CDR2 SASEGT, per germline. Unmatched junction bases numbered 9, after V lost 2 bases and J lost 4 bases.

This clonotype was observed a few times. This chain uses TRBV20-1 with TRBJ1-6, with unresolved D. V dropped 5 bases and J dropped 12 bases, with 14 bases sitting between them. The CDR3 is 12 amino acids. Germline loops: CDR1 DFQATT, CDR2 SNEGSKA (reference sequence). The CDR3 DNA is TGCAGTGCTTCCCGAGACATGGGACCCCTCCACTTT. Its translation is CSASRDMGPLHF.

The chain combines TRBV5-1 with TRBJ1-2; no firm D call. The CDR3 has 13 residues. V dropped 1 base and J dropped 8 bases, with 12 bases sitting between them. CDR1 is SGHRS and CDR2 is YFSETQ in the germline V gene. CDR3 nucleotide sequence: TGCGCCAGCAGCTTGTATTTAGGGTCCGGCTACACCTTC. Translating gives CASSLYLGSGYTF.

V is TRBV12-3 or TRBV12-4 and J is TRBJ2-5, with D possibly TRBD1 on 5 matching bases. The CDR3 has 13 residues. Trimming took off 7 bases at V and 2 bases at J, with 11 bases between the two ends. The DNA of the CDR3 is TGTGCCAGCACTAGGGGTTCTCAAGAGACCCAGTACTTC. Its translation is CASTRGSQETQYF.

This clonotype was counted between two and nine times. The chain has TRBV28 and TRBJ2-1, with 11 bases identical to TRBD2. The trim removed 5 bases at V and 7 bases at J, leaving 13 bases unmatched. CDR1 is MDHEN, CDR2 SYDVKM, per germline. The CDR3 is made up of 17 amino acids. DNA of the CDR3: TGTGCCAGCAGTCCCTTTTCCTATAGCGGGAGGGCTAATGAGCAGTTCTTC. Protein product: CASSPFSYSGRANEQFF.

This clonotype was seen once. CDR3 DNA: TGTGCCAGCAGCCCCCTGACTAGAGAGCAGTACTTC. Translating gives CASSPLTREQYF. The gene calls are TRBV11-2 and TRBJ2-7; D might be TRBD2 (6 bases). The CDR3 is 12 residues long. The germline gives CDR1 SGHAT, CDR2 FQNNGV. Between the trimmed V and J ends, which lost 5 bases and 7 bases, there was a span of 12 bases. The full variable domain, in which reference TRBV11-2 and TRBJ2-7 provide the parts outside the CDR3, is EAGVAQSPRYKIIEKRQSVAFWCNPISGHATLYWYQQILGQGPKLLIQFQNNGVVDDSQLPKDRFSAERLKGVDSTLKIQPAKLEDSAVYLCASSPLTREQYFGPGTRLTVT.

V gene TRBV24-1 combines with J gene TRBJ2-6, with 9 nucleotides matching TRBD1. V was clipped by 9 bases and J by 4 bases; unmatched bases: 9. The CDR3 is 16 residues long. From germline, CDR1 is KGHDR and CDR2 SFDVKD. CDR3 loop: CATGTGITAGANVLTF. The CDR3 DNA is TGTGCCACCGGGACAGGGATAACAGCGGGGGCCAACGTCCTGACTTTC.

V is TRBV7-6 and J is TRBJ1-6; D gene ambiguous. Per germline, CDR1 SGHVS and CDR2 FNYEAQ. CDR3 length: 15 amino acids. V was pared by 2 bases and J by 7 bases, with 12 bases between. The CDR3 sequence: CASSLRQSLNSPLHF. CDR3 bases: TGTGCCAGCAGCTTACGACAAAGCTTGAATTCACCCCTCCACTTT. The full variable domain, in which reference TRBV7-6 and TRBJ1-6 provide the parts outside the CDR3, is GAGVSQSPRYKVTKRGQDVALRCDPISGHVSLYWYRQALGQGPEFLTYFNYEAQQDKSGLPNDRFSAERPEGSISTLTIQRTEQRDSAMYRCASSLRQSLNSPLHFGNGTRLTVT.

This chain uses TRBV5-5 with TRBJ1-6; unclear D gene. Trimming cost V 2 bases and J 9 bases, with 9 bases left between them. Germline CDR1 and CDR2: SGHKS and YYEKEE (reference sequence). The CDR3 runs 13 residues. CDR3 residues: CASSFMVTSPLHF. In DNA, the CDR3 is TGTGCCAGCAGCTTTATGGTGACTTCACCCCTCCACTTT.

This clonotype came up a few times. Compared with germline, one end of the junction differs, possibly owing to a read error. This chain uses TRBV28 with TRBJ2-7; D is ambiguous. The length of the CDR3 is 11 residues. The germline V gene encodes CDR1 MDHEN and CDR2 SYDVKM. The CDR3 DNA reads TGTGCCAGCAGTTTAAAATACGGGCAGTACTTC. Amino acids: CASSLKYGQYF.

This clonotype was seen many times. The rearrangement links TRBV15 to TRBJ2-5, with D unclear. Looked up from germline, CDR1 is LNHNV and CDR2 is YYDKDF (reference sequence). Trimming took 4 bases from V and 2 from J, leaving 11 bases between them. The CDR3 is 14 residues long. The chain's CDR3 is CATSISAAQETQYF. In DNA, the CDR3 is TGTGCCACCAGCATCTCGGCCGCGCAAGAGACCCAGTACTTC.

Points on this clonotype: A clone one base away is much larger, so this may be a read error. V usage is TRBV5-4 and J usage is TRBJ1-2; D is ambiguous. V shed 0 bases and J shed 9 bases, with 15 bases lying between them. The germline gives CDR1 SGHNT, CDR2 YYREEE (reference sequence). This CDR3 spans 14 amino acids. The CDR3 nucleotides are TGTGCCAGCAGCTTGGATGACGGCCTTTATAGCTACACCTTC. This sequence encodes CASSLDDGLYSYTF. Drawing the rest from reference TRBV5-4 and TRBJ1-2, the complete variable domain is ETGVTQSPTHLIKTRGQQVTLRCSSQSGHNTVSWYQQALGQGPQFIFQYYREEENGRGNFPPRFSGLQFPNYSSELNVNALELDDSALYLCASSLDDGLYSYTFGSGTRLTVV.